These T cell receptor beta chains were read from a single sample in a study of cytomegalovirus exposure and HLA in healthy donors. Method: immunoSEQ multiplex PCR; TCRdb's copy keeps in-frame clones and lacks some. The sample consists of approximately 160,000 clones, more than 70% of them appearing once. The sequencing input was PBMCs. These receptor sequences come from a male donor in good health and CMV-seronegative. Each CDR3 is given without its conserved first and last residue.

TRBV5-1,TRBJ2-1,ASTFPGTTSANEQF
TRBV5-6,TRBJ1-4,ASSFSDEVNTEKLF
TRBV7-2,TRBJ2-5,ASSLGGQGRGETQY
TRBV6-1,TRBJ1-1,ASIVQPGNTEAF
TRBV11-2,TRBJ1-1,ASSLVFLEGEAF
TRBV2,TRBJ2-2,ASSLTSGGANTGELF
TRBV7-2,TRBJ2-3,ASSPRTSQVGDTQY
TRBV28,TRBJ1-3,ASTWGTGIGNTIY
TRBV19,TRBJ2-5,ASSIESAGQGLETQY
TRBV12-5,TRBJ2-1,ASGLRAGDVGEQF
TRBV10-3,TRBJ2-1,AISQGTGGEQF
TRBV19,TRBJ2-1,ASSRQYNEQF
TRBV19,TRBJ1-5,ASIRTGGVANQPQH
TRBV5-1,TRBJ1-3,ASSLVSGVGNTIY
TRBV9,TRBJ1-2,ASSVAETGVFYGYT
TRBV6-5,TRBJ1-1,ASSNAGGAF
TRBV18,TRBJ2-3,ASSPLGGTDTQY
TRBV5-5,TRBJ2-3,ASSLSIDRGEY
TRBV29-1,TRBJ2-3,SVTGLATDTQY
TRBV10-3,TRBJ2-1,AITEKGGPINEQF
TRBV7-2,TRBJ1-1,ASSPDSQNTEAF
TRBV7-8,TRBJ2-7,ASSHRSASGSLYEQY
TRBV29-1,TRBJ2-3,SAVAGTSGRTDTQY
TRBV2,TRBJ1-4,ATARDREVGLF
TRBV11-3,TRBJ2-2,ASSLAGHDAGELF
TRBV6-5,TRBJ2-7,ASSLDRVEQY
TRBV9,TRBJ1-4,ASSVGAGKGKLF
TRBV12-5,TRBJ1-1,ASGLTPNRDVNTEAF
TRBV6-1,TRBJ2-7,ASSRETGDSYEQY
TRBV28,TRBJ2-7,ASGGQGYEQY
TRBV5-4,TRBJ2-1,ASSFLGQGATKQF
TRBV7-9,TRBJ2-6,ASSSTGFSGANVLT
TRBV18,TRBJ2-7,ASSPGTPGGYEQY
TRBV10-3,TRBJ2-7,AIMDRLAGSYEQY
TRBV7-9,TRBJ2-7,ASSRGGAARRQPYEQY
TRBV18,TRBJ2-7,ASSPTGRYEQY
TRBV28,TRBJ2-1,ASSNPPYTYNEQF
TRBV7-8,TRBJ2-7,ASSPGTMAYEQY
TRBV5-4,TRBJ2-1,ATTPGRDEQF
TRBV25-1,TRBJ2-5,ASSEKSALGEQY
TRBV6-5,TRBJ2-5,ASSNGDRGGETQY
TRBV9,TRBJ2-1,ASSASHYNEQF
TRBV19,TRBJ2-5,ASTTILGFGGETQY
TRBV13,.,ASSFRDRLGVYEQY
TRBV19,TRBJ2-2,ASSFQGNTGELF